The 7 T cell receptor beta chains listed next were all sequenced from one sample in a study of T cells in Graves' hyperthyroidism and ophthalmopathy. TCR beta CDR3 regions were amplified from RNA. The TCR CDR3 first-round RT-PCR relied on the HTBI primer set. TCRdb re-called the multiplex PCR reads with MiXCR, one entry per CDR3 protein. This table holds under 200,000 distinct CDR3 sequences, over 7.5% found once. The sequencing sample was made of blood. Receptor source: a woman under 30 with Graves' hyperthyroidism that later progressed to Graves' ophthalmopathy.

This clonotype was seen only a few times. The chain couples TRBV4-1 to TRBJ2-5; no clear D. The CDR3 loop spans 14 amino acids. Trimming took off 3 bases at V and 1 base at J, with 9 bases between the two ends. CDR1 is MGHRA, CDR2 YSYEKL, per germline. CDR3 nucleotide sequence: TGCGCCAGCAGCCAGGGGTTGGTCCAAGAGACCCAGTACTTC. This encodes CASSQGLVQETQYF.

Ten or more counts support this clonotype. The CDR3 is CASSPVRDHLEAFF. The CDR3 nucleotides are TGTGCCAGCTCACCAGTACGGGACCACCTTGAAGCTTTCTTT. V is TRBV18 and J is TRBJ1-1, with D possibly TRBD1 on 5 matching bases. Germline CDR1 and CDR2: KGHSH and LQKENI. This CDR3 spans 14 amino acids. Trimming left V 2 bases short and J 7 bases short, with 14 bases between.

This clonotype was seen ten or more times. The chain couples TRBV11-2 to TRBJ1-5, with D maybe TRBD1 (5 bases). Germline assignment: CDR1 SGHAT and CDR2 FQNNGV. V shed 7 bases and J shed 0 bases, with 16 bases lying between them. This CDR3 has 16 amino acids. This CDR3 reads CASIYWDSLSNQPQHF. The CDR3, as DNA: TGTGCCAGCATCTATTGGGACTCTCTTAGCAATCAGCCCCAGCATTTT.

There are many counts of this clonotype. The V call is TRBV19, the J call TRBJ1-2; possibly TRBD1 for D (5 bases). The V end lost 3 bases, the J end lost 7 bases, and 9 bases lay between the germline ends. Germline values: CDR1 LNHDA, CDR2 SQIVND (reference sequence). This CDR3 spans 12 amino acids. The CDR3 DNA sequence: TGTGCCAGTAGTATTTCCGGGGCTGGCTACACCTTC. As protein: CASSISGAGYTF.

The rearrangement links TRBV7-3 to TRBJ2-7, with a weak D call TRBD1 (6 bases). The CDR3 is 14 amino acids. The ends were cut back, 5 bases at V and 3 bases at J, with 14 bases in the middle. Germline V gene data show CDR1 as SGHTA and CDR2 as FQGTGA. CDR3 region: CASSPTGYGYEQYF. The CDR3 DNA reads TGTGCCAGCAGCCCCACAGGGTACGGCTACGAGCAGTACTTC.

This clonotype was picked up many times. The chain employs TRBV6-2 or TRBV6-3 and TRBJ2-7; D is unresolved. The CDR3 loop spans 13 amino acids. Per germline, CDR1 MNHEY and CDR2 SVGEGT. V was pared by 6 bases and J by 2 bases, with 11 bases between. For the CDR3, the DNA is TGTGCCAGCAGCGAGACGGAAGCCTACGAGCAGTACTTC. This encodes CASSETEAYEQYF.

At least ten counts were recorded for this clonotype. The rearrangement joins TRBV20-1 to TRBJ1-1, with unresolved D. Trimming removed 6 bases at V and 3 bases at J, with 11 bases between. The CDR3 extends over 12 amino acids. The germline V gene has CDR1 DFQATT and CDR2 SNEGSKA (reference sequence). CDR3 DNA sequence: TGCAGTGCGTTAAAACTCTACACTGAAGCTTTCTTT. Its protein product is CSALKLYTEAFF.